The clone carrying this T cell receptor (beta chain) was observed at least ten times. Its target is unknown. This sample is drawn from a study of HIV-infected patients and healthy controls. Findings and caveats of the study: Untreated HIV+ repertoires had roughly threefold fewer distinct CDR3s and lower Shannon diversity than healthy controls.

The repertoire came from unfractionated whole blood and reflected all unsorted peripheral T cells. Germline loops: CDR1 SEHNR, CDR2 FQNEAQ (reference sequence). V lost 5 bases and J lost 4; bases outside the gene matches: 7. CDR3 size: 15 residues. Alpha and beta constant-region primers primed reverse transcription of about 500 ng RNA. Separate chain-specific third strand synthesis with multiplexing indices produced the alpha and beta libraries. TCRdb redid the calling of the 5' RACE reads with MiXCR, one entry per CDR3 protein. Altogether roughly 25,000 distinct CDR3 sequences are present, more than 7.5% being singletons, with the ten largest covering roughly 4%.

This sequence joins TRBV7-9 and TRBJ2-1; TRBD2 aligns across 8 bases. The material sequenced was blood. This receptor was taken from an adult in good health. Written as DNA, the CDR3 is TGTGCCAGCAGCCCCAGACTAGCGAGATACAATGAGCAGTTCTTC. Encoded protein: CASSPRLARYNEQFF.